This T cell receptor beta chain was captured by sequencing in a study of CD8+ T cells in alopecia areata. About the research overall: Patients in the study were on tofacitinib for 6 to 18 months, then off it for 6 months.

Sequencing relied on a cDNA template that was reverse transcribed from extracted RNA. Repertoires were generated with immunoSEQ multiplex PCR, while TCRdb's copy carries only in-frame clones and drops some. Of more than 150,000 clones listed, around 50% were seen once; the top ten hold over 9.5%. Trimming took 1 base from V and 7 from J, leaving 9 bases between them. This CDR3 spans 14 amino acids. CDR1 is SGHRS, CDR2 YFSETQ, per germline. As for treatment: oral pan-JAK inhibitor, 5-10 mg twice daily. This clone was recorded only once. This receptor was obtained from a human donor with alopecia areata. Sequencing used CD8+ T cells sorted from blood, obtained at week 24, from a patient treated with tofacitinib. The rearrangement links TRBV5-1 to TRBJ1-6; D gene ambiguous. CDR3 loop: CASSLRAGNSPLHF. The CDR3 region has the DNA TGCGCCAGCAGCTTGCGGGCTGGGAATTCACCCCTCCACTTT. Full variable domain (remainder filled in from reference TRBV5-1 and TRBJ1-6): KAGVTQTPRYLIKTRGQQVTLSCSPISGHRSVSWYQQTPGQGLQFLFEYFSETQRNKGNFPGRFSGRQFSNSRSEMNVSTLELGDSALYLCASSLRAGNSPLHFGNGTRLTVT.